What follows is one T cell receptor beta chain and its context. These data belong to a study of control samples from healthy donors and cancer patients. Sequenced by immunoSEQ multiplex PCR; TCRdb stores in-frame clones only, minus some. Altogether tens of thousands of clones are present, 90% to 95% being singletons, with the ten largest covering less than 20%. This CDR3 spans 14 amino acids. Looked up from germline, CDR1 is SGHTA and CDR2 is FQGNSA. Trimming cost V 3 bases and J 2 bases, with 11 bases left between them. The TCR was taken from a man aged 25 to 45 in good health. The sequenced material came from blood. The V call is TRBV7-2, the J call TRBJ2-7; a possible D gene is TRBD2 (5 bases). The CDR3 region is CASSLNSGAYEQYF. CDR3 nucleotides: TGTGCCAGCAGCTTGAACAGCGGCGCCTACGAGCAGTACTTC.